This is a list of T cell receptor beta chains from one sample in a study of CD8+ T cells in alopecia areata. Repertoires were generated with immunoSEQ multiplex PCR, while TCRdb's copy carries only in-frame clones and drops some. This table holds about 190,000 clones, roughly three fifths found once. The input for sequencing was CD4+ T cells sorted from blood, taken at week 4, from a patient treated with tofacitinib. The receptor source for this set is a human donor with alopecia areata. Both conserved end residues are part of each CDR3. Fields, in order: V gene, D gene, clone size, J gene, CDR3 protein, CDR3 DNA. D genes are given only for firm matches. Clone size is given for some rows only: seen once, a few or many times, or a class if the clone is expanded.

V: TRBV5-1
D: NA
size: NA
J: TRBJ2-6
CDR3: CASSMEGANVLTF
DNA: TGCGCCAGCAGCATGGAAGGGGCCAACGTCCTGACTTTC

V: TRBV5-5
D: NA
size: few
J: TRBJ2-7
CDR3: CASSLDTQIREQYF
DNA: TGTGCCAGCAGCTTGGATACACAGATAAGGGAGCAGTACTTC

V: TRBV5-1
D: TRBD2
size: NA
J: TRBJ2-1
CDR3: CASSPSGRDNEQFF
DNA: TGCGCCAGCAGCCCTAGCGGGAGGGACAATGAGCAGTTCTTC

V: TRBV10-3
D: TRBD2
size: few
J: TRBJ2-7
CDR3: CAIGPSGIYEQYF
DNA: TGTGCCATCGGTCCTAGCGGGATCTACGAGCAGTACTTC

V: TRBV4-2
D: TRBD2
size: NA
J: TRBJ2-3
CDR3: CASSQDTGRAKKTQYF
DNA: TGTGCCAGCAGCCAAGATACGGGGAGGGCCAAGAAGACGCAGTATTTT

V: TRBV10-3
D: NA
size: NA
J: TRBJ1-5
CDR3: CAISEYRDQPQHF
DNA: TGTGCCATCAGTGAGTACCGAGATCAGCCCCAGCATTTT

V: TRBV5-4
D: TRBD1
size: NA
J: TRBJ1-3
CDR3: CASSQDRRGGGNTIYF
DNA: TGTGCCAGCAGCCAAGATCGGAGAGGGGGCGGAAACACCATATATTTT

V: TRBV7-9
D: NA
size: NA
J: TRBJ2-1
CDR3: CASSLALSNEQFF
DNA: TGTGCCAGCAGCTTAGCCCTGTCCAATGAGCAGTTCTTC

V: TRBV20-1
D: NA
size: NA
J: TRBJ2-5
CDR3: CSAKNQETQYF
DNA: TGCAGTGCTAAGAACCAAGAGACCCAGTACTTC

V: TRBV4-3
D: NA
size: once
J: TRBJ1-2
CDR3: CASSQDDADTNYGYTF
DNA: TGCGCCAGCAGCCAAGATGACGCGGACACGAACTATGGCTACACCTTC

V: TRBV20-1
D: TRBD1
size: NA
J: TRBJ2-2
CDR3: CSIQGARELFF
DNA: TGCAGCATTCAGGGGGCGCGGGAGCTGTTTTTT

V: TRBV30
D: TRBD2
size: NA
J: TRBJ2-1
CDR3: CAWSGLAGDNEQFF
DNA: TGTGCCTGGAGTGGACTAGCGGGGGACAATGAGCAGTTCTTC

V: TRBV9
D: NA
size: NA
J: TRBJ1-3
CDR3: CASSVEGSGNTIYF
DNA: TGTGCCAGCAGCGTAGAAGGATCTGGAAACACCATATATTTT

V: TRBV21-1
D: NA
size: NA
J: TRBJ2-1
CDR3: CASSKGRSDNEQFF
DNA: TGTGCCAGCAGCAAAGGTCGTTCCGACAATGAGCAGTTCTTC

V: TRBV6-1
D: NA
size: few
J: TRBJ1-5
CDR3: CASSEALGPQHF
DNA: TGTGCCAGCAGTGAAGCGCTGGGACCCCAGCATTTT

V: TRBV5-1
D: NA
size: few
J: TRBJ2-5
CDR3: CASKRGALGQETQYF
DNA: TGCGCCAGCAAGAGGGGGGCGCTAGGCCAAGAGACCCAGTACTTC

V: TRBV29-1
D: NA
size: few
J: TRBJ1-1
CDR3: CSASGLAEAFF
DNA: TGCAGCGCTTCCGGACTGGCCGAAGCTTTCTTT

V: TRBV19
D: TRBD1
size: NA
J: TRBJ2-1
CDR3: CASSKGQGRYNEQFF
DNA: TGTGCCAGTAGCAAAGGACAGGGCCGCTACAATGAGCAGTTCTTC

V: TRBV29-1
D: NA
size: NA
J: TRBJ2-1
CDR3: CSHGGSSYNEQFF
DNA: TGCAGCCATGGGGGGAGCTCCTACAATGAGCAGTTCTTC

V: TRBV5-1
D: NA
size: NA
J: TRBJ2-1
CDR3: CASSLAGNPPYNEQFF
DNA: TGCGCCAGCAGCTTGGCAGGGAACCCTCCCTACAATGAGCAGTTCTTC

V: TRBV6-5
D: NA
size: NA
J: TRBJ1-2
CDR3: CASSFKGNGYTF
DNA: TGTGCCAGCAGTTTCAAGGGTAACGGCTACACCTTC

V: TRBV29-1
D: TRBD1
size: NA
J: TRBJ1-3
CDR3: CSVEEGQAARGIYF
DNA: TGCAGCGTTGAAGAGGGACAGGCCGCGAGAGGCATATATTTT

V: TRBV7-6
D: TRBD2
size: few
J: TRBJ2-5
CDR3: CASSRLAGRPAQYF
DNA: TGTGCCAGCAGCCGTTTAGCGGGTCGGCCGGCCCAGTACTTC

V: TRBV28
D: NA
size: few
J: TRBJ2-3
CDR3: CASSLGLNTQYF
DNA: TGTGCCAGCAGTTTAGGTTTGAATACGCAGTATTTT